The 28 T cell receptor beta chains listed next were all sequenced from one sample in a study of radiation and T cells in renal cell carcinoma. As for time point: baseline pretreatment blood. Indicated treatment: 15 Gy SBRT to primary tumor, nephrectomy 4 weeks later. Only in-frame clones appear in the TCRdb table, and some are missing; sequencing was by immunoSEQ multiplex PCR. Altogether approximately 140,000 clones are present, about 88% being singletons, with the ten largest covering 4.1%. The sample consisted of blood, taken from a patient whose treatment included radiotherapy and nephrectomy. The source is a woman in her seventies with renal cell carcinoma.

The V gene is TRBV10-2, the J gene TRBJ2-3; D is unresolved. The CDR3 runs to 13 residues. Per germline, CDR1 WSHSY and CDR2 SAAADI. The ends were cut back, 9 bases at V and 1 base at J, with 11 bases in the middle. The chain's CDR3 is CASGLLGTDTQYF. As DNA, the CDR3 is TGCGCCAGTGGGCTCCTAGGCACAGATACGCAGTATTTT.

J is TRBJ1-1 and V is TRBV5-1; D unclear. CDR1 is SGHRS, CDR2 YFSETQ, per germline. The germline V and J ends were trimmed by 3 bases and 1 base, with 7 bases remaining between them. CDR3 length: 13 amino acids. This CDR3 reads CASSSDGNTEAFF. Written as DNA, the CDR3 is TGCGCCAGCAGCTCGGACGGGAACACTGAAGCTTTCTTT.

This sequence joins TRBV5-5 and TRBJ1-1; TRBD1 might be the D (5 bases). CDR1 is SGHKS and CDR2 is YYEKEE in the germline V gene (reference sequence). The V gene lost 6 bases and the J gene lost 6 bases, with 18 bases spanning the gap. This CDR3 contains 14 residues. The CDR3 sequence: CASIPRGREAEAFF. CDR3 in DNA: TGTGCCAGCATCCCTCGGGGGAGGGAAGCTGAAGCTTTCTTT.

This sequence joins TRBV7-6 and TRBJ2-1; D ambiguous. V was clipped by 1 base and J by 2 bases, with 9 bases between them. Germline-derived CDR1 and CDR2 are SGHVS and FNYEAQ. The CDR3 is 15 residues long. The CDR3 protein is CASSLGARPYNEQFF. The CDR3 DNA reads as TGTGCCAGCAGCTTAGGGGCCCGCCCCTACAATGAGCAGTTCTTC. The full variable domain, in which reference TRBV7-6 and TRBJ2-1 provide the parts outside the CDR3, is GAGVSQSPRYKVTKRGQDVALRCDPISGHVSLYWYRQALGQGPEFLTYFNYEAQQDKSGLPNDRFSAERPEGSISTLTIQRTEQRDSAMYRCASSLGARPYNEQFFGPGTRLTVL.

The chain is built from TRBV19 and TRBJ1-4; 8 nucleotides match TRBD1. Germline V gene data show CDR1 as LNHDA and CDR2 as SQIVND (reference sequence). J was trimmed by 3 bases and V by 6 bases; bases with no gene match: 3. This CDR3 is built from 14 residues. The CDR3 DNA reads TGTGCCAGTAGCCGACAGGGGCCTAATGAAAAACTGTTTTTT. This codes for CASSRQGPNEKLFF.

The V gene is TRBV5-4, the J gene TRBJ2-5; TRBD2 is a possible D gene (6 bases). This CDR3 contains 14 residues. The germline gives CDR1 SGHNT, CDR2 YYREEE (reference sequence). Deletions cut 2 bases from V and 5 bases from J, with 13 bases between. CDR3 in DNA: TGTGCCAGCAGCTTTCCGGGAGTCGTGGAGACCCAGTACTTC. Residues: CASSFPGVVETQYF.

The chain carries TRBV28 and TRBJ2-7, with 7 positions matching TRBD1. CDR3 size: 16 residues. Germline V gene data show CDR1 as MDHEN and CDR2 as SYDVKM. After removal of 6 bases from V and 0 bases from J, the junction contained 11 bases not matched to a gene. CDR3: CASSRIRDRSSYEQYF. Here the CDR3 DNA reads TGTGCCAGCAGCAGAATCCGGGACAGAAGCTCCTACGAGCAGTACTTC.

The chain employs TRBV9 and TRBJ2-1; 10 bases are a match to TRBD2. The germline CDR1 and CDR2 sequences are SGDLS and YYNGEE. This CDR3 is built from 14 residues. The V segment lost 0 bases and the J segment 8 bases; nucleotides outside the gene matches: 2. The CDR3 region has the DNA TGTGCCAGCAGCGTAGGGCTAGCGGGGGATGAGCAGTTCTTC. The encoded protein is CASSVGLAGDEQFF.

This chain links TRBV4-3 with TRBJ1-2, with D possibly matching TRBD1 (6 bases). In germline, CDR1 is LGHNA, CDR2 YSLEER. CDR3 length equals 16 residues. Trimming pared 1 base from V and 8 bases from J, leaving 20 bases between. The CDR3 sequence is CASSQGGGGKVGGYTF. For the CDR3, the DNA is TGCGCCAGCAGCCAAGGAGGAGGGGGGAAGGTAGGAGGCTACACCTTC.

The chain links TRBV6-1 to TRBJ1-4; D call uncertain. Germline values: CDR1 MNHNS, CDR2 SASEGT. Trimming pared 4 bases from V and 8 bases from J, leaving 14 bases between. The CDR3 covers 14 residues. The CDR3 DNA is TGTGCCAGCAGTGTAAGGACCTTAGGGGAAAAACTGTTTTTT. Its translation is CASSVRTLGEKLFF.

The rearrangement joins TRBV14 to TRBJ2-3, with unresolved D. The germline V gene encodes CDR1 SGHDN and CDR2 FVKESK. With 1 base removed from V and 3 bases from J, the gap between germline ends came to 14 bases. The CDR3 length is 16 residues. CDR3 residues: CASSQVGPPGTDTQYF. The CDR3 DNA reads TGTGCCAGCAGCCAAGTCGGTCCCCCTGGGACAGATACGCAGTATTTT.

This chain joins TRBV19 and TRBJ1-1, with 10 bases lining up with TRBD1. The germline V gene encodes CDR1 LNHDA and CDR2 SQIVND (reference sequence). This CDR3 is built from 15 residues. V lost 9 bases and J lost 1; bases outside the gene matches: 8. Written as DNA, the CDR3 is TGTGCCAGCCGCCGGGACAGGGGTGGGAACACTGAAGCTTTCTTT. It encodes CASRRDRGGNTEAFF.

The rearrangement links TRBV30 to TRBJ2-4; D may be TRBD1 (7 bases). Germline CDR1 reads GTSNPN; CDR2 reads SVGIG (reference sequence). The V end was cut by 2 bases, the J end by 0 bases, with 11 bases between. The CDR3 spans 15 residues. Written as DNA, the CDR3 is TGTGCCTGGAGTAGACAGGGACTAGCCAAAAACATTCAGTACTTC. Translated: CAWSRQGLAKNIQYF.

This rearrangement joins TRBV2 to TRBJ1-5; possible D gene TRBD1, 6 bases. The length of the CDR3 is 14 residues. Per the germline V gene, CDR1 is SNHLY and CDR2 is FYNNEI. With 3 bases removed from V and 7 bases from J, the gap between germline ends came to 13 bases. The CDR3 reads CASSEGARWQPQHF. In DNA, the CDR3 is TGTGCCAGCAGTGAGGGGGCGCGGTGGCAGCCCCAGCATTTT.

The chain combines TRBV28 with TRBJ1-2; 8 bases agree with TRBD1. The CDR3 covers 12 residues. CDR1 and CDR2 from the germline V gene are MDHEN and SYDVKM. Germline trimming cut 5 bases from V and 8 bases from J; bases unmatched to any gene: 4. This CDR3 reads CASSRTGRGYTF. CDR3 nucleotides: TGTGCCAGCAGTCGGACAGGGAGGGGCTACACCTTC.

The rearrangement links TRBV27 to TRBJ2-5; 10 nucleotides agree with TRBD2. CDR1 and CDR2 from the germline V gene are MNHEY and SMNVEV (reference sequence). CDR3 length: 17 residues. With 5 bases clipped from V and 0 bases from J, the junction kept 9 bases outside the gene matches. CDR3 in amino acids: CASSPWFSGGYQETQYF. The CDR3 DNA reads as TGTGCCAGCAGTCCCTGGTTTAGCGGGGGGTACCAAGAGACCCAGTACTTC.

In its sample, this clone was seen once. The J gene is TRBJ2-1, the V gene TRBV7-2, with D unclear. The CDR3 is 12 amino acids. Germline lookup yields CDR1 SGHTA and CDR2 FQGNSA. V lost 3 bases, J lost 7 bases, and 7 bases lay in between. CDR3 amino acids: CASSFGLNEQFF. CDR3 nucleotide sequence: TGTGCCAGCAGCTTTGGTCTAAATGAGCAGTTCTTC.

This clone appeared a single time. The chain has TRBV5-4 and TRBJ1-1, with 7 bases that match TRBD1. In germline, CDR1 is SGHNT, CDR2 YYREEE (reference sequence). J gave up 1 base and V 4 bases, and 10 bases lay outside the gene matches. CDR3 length equals 16 residues. The CDR3: CASSQGQRTGNTEAFF. Written as DNA, the CDR3 is TGTGCCAGCAGCCAGGGCCAAAGGACAGGGAACACTGAAGCTTTCTTT.

The rearrangement uses TRBV29-1 and TRBJ2-2; D is unresolved. CDR1 and CDR2 from the germline V gene are SQVTM and ANQGSEA. The CDR3 spans 10 residues. Trimming removed 2 bases from V and 5 bases from J, with 0 bases in between. The chain's CDR3 is CSVETGELFF. The CDR3 nucleotides read TGCAGCGTTGAAACCGGGGAGCTGTTTTTT.

The chain links TRBV27 to TRBJ2-5, with 9 bases identical to TRBD2. V shed 6 bases and J 2 bases; nucleotides not matched to a gene: 10. The CDR3 runs to 16 residues. Germline assignment: CDR1 MNHEY and CDR2 SMNVEV (reference sequence). The CDR3: CASSLSFSGGQETQYF. Here the CDR3 DNA reads TGTGCCAGCAGCCTCAGCTTTAGCGGGGGACAAGAGACCCAGTACTTC.

V is TRBV6-5 and J is TRBJ1-2, with D maybe TRBD1 (5 bases). The V end was cut by 6 bases, the J end by 10 bases, with 21 bases between. Germline CDR1 and CDR2: MNHEY and SVGAGI. CDR3 length: 14 residues. CDR3 DNA sequence: TGTGCCAGCAGGACCACCATCCGGGGACGTTTCTACACCTTC. Its protein product is CASRTTIRGRFYTF.

This clone was recorded only once. The chain links TRBV9 to TRBJ1-2, with 11 bases lining up with TRBD1. Germline V gene data show CDR1 as SGDLS and CDR2 as YYNGEE. After removal of 3 bases from V and 8 bases from J, the junction contained 15 bases not matched to a gene. This CDR3 region has 17 residues. The CDR3 DNA sequence: TGTGCCAGCAGCGGACATTCCGGGACAGGGGGATTGAACGGCTACACCTTC. This translates into CASSGHSGTGGLNGYTF. The variable domain in full, with the rest retrieved from reference TRBV9 and TRBJ1-2, is DSGVTQTPKHLITATGQRVTLRCSPRSGDLSVYWYQQSLDQGLQFLIQYYNGEERAKGNILERFSAQQFPDLHSELNLSSLELGDSALYFCASSGHSGTGGLNGYTFGSGTRLTVV.

This clone showed up just a few times. The chain joins TRBV5-4 to TRBJ1-1; a possible D gene is TRBD1 (6 bases). Germline values: CDR1 SGHNT, CDR2 YYREEE (reference sequence). V shed 4 bases and J shed 0 bases, with 10 bases lying between them. The CDR3 spans 14 residues. The CDR3 reads CASSTGQMNTEAFF. The CDR3 coding sequence is TGTGCCAGCAGCACCGGACAGATGAACACTGAAGCTTTCTTT. The variable domain in full, completed from reference TRBV5-4 and TRBJ1-1, reads ETGVTQSPTHLIKTRGQQVTLRCSSQSGHNTVSWYQQALGQGPQFIFQYYREEENGRGNFPPRFSGLQFPNYSSELNVNALELDDSALYLCASSTGQMNTEAFFGQGTRLTVV.

The chain links TRBV2 to TRBJ2-7, with 7 bases identical to TRBD1. The V gene's germline CDR1 is SNHLY and CDR2 FYNNEI. J was trimmed by 7 bases and V by 6 bases; bases with no gene match: 9. This CDR3 has 13 residues. CDR3: CASSADRAGEQYF. CDR3 bases: TGTGCCAGCAGCGCAGACAGGGCCGGAGAGCAGTACTTC.

CDR3 sequence reads: CASSLGTGGSGANVLTF. CDR3 DNA sequence: TGTGCCAGCAGCTTAGGGACAGGGGGCTCTGGGGCCAACGTCCTGACTTTC. The V call is TRBV7-3, the J call TRBJ2-6; 11 positions match TRBD1. CDR1 is SGHTA, CDR2 FQGTGA, per germline. V lost 2 bases, J lost 0 bases, and 0 bases stayed unmatched. This CDR3 has 17 amino acids.

The chain is built from TRBV6-5 and TRBJ1-1; D call uncertain. The germline CDR1 and CDR2 sequences are MNHEY and SVGAGI. The V end lost 5 bases, the J end lost 2 bases, and 6 bases lay between the germline ends. The CDR3 contains 12 residues. CDR3: CASSLRNTEAFF. For the CDR3, the DNA is TGTGCCAGCAGTCTCCGTAACACTGAAGCTTTCTTT.

The CDR3 loop reads CATRVGQGWSPLHF. In nucleotides, the CDR3 is TGTGCCACCAGGGTGGGACAGGGTTGGTCACCCCTCCACTTT. This chain connects TRBV15 to TRBJ1-6, with 9 bases matching TRBD1. Germline CDR1 is LNHNV and CDR2 is YYDKDF (reference sequence). V lost 6 bases to trimming and J lost 10 bases; unmatched junction nucleotides: 7. CDR3 size: 14 residues.

The chain couples TRBV27 to TRBJ1-6, with a possible D match to TRBD1 (5 bases). V dropped 6 bases and J dropped 9 bases, with 15 bases sitting between them. The CDR3 is made up of 14 amino acids. Germline V gene sequence: CDR1 MNHEY, CDR2 SMNVEV (reference sequence). CDR3 amino acids: CASSLEGRGSPLHF. In nucleotides, the CDR3 is TGTGCCAGCAGCCTGGAGGGACGGGGTTCACCCCTCCACTTT.